Detailed here is one TCR beta chain. The same CDR3 is also encoded by other DNA sequences in this sample. The data belong to a study of blood T cell repertoires in COVID-19. Study summary: PBMCs, B-cell-depleted T cells, or T cells were the source of the cDNA or gDNA that made up the material.

This CDR3 contains 13 residues. Germline CDR1 and CDR2: LNHDA and SQIVND (reference sequence). V was trimmed by 3 bases and J by 1 base, leaving 6 bases between them. The protocol was immunoSEQ multiplex PCR, while the TCRdb copy is restricted to in-frame clones and leaves out a portion. The sample contains roughly 500,000 clones, 88% of which appear only once. The TCR comes from a woman aged 40 to 49 who had recovered from COVID-19. Sequenced: PBMCs or T cells enriched from blood (not recorded which). The J gene is TRBJ1-1, the V gene TRBV19, with D hard to call. CDR3 DNA: TGTGCCAGTAGTATCCGCAGGAACACTGAAGCTTTCTTT. The encoded protein is CASSIRRNTEAFF.